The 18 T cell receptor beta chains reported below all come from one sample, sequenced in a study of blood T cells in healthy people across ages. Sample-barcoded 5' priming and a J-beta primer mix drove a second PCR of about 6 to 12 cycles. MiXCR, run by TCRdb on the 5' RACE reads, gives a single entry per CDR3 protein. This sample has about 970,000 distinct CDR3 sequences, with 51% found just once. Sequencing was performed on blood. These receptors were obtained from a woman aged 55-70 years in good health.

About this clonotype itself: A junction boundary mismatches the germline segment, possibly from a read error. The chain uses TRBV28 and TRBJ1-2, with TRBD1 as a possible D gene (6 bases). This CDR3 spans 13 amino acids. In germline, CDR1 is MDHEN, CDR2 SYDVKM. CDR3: CASSLPGVYDYTF. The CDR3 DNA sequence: TGTGCCAGCAGTCTCCCAGGGGTCTATGACTACACCTTC.

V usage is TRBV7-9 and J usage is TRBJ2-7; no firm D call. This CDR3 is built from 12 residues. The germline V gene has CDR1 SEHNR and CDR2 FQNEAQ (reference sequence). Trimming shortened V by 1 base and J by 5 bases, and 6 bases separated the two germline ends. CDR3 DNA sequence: TGTGCCAGCAGCTTAGTACAGAACGAGCAGTACTTC. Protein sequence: CASSLVQNEQYF.

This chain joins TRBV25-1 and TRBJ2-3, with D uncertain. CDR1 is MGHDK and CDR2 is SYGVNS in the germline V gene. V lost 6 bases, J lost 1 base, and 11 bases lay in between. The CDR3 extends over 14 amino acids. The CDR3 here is CASSPEVRTDTQYF. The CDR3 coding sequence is TGTGCCAGCAGCCCAGAGGTCCGCACAGATACGCAGTATTTT.

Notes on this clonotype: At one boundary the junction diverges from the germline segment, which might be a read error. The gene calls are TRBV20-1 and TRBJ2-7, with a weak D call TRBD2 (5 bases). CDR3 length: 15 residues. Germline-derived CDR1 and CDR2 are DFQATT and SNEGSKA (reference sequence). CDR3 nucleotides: TGCAGTGCTCGGACTGTAACCGATCTCTCCGACGAGCAGTACTTC. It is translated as CSARTVTDLSDEQYF.

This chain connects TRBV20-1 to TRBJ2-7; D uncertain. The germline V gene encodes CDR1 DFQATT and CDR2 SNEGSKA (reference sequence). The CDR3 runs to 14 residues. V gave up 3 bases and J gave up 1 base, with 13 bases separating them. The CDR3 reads CSARSTWRSYEQYF. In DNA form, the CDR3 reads TGCAGTGCTAGGAGTACGTGGAGATCCTACGAGCAGTACTTC.

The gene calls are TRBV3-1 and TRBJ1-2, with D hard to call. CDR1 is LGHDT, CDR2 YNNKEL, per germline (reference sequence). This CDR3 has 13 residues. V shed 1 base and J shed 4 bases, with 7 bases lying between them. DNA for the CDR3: TGTGCCAGCAGCCAAGGGGCCGTCTATGGCTACACCTTC. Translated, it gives CASSQGAVYGYTF.

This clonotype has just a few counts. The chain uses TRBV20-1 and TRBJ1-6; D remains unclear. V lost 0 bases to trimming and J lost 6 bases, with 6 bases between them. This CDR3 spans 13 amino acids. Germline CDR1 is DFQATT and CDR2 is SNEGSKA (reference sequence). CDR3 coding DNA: TGCAGTGCTAGAGATTTGGGTAATTCACCCCTCCACTTT. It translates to CSARDLGNSPLHF.

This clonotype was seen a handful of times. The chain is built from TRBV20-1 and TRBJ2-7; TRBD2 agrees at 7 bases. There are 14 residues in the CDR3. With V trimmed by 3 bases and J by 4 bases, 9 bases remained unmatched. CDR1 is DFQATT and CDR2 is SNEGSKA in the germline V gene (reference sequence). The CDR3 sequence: CSASPPAGAYEQYF. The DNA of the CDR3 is TGCAGTGCTAGCCCCCCTGCGGGAGCATACGAGCAGTACTTC.

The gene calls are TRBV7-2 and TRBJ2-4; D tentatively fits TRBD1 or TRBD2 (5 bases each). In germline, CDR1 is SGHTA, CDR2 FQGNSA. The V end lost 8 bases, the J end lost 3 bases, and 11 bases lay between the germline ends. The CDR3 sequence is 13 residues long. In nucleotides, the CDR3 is TGTGCCAGCGTAGGGACGGACAAAAACATTCAGTACTTC. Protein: CASVGTDKNIQYF.

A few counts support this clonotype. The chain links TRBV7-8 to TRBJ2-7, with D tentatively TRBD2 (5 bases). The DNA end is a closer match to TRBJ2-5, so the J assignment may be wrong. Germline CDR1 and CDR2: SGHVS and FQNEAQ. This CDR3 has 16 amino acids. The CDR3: CASSLETGYGKETQYF. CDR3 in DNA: TGTGCCAGCAGCTTAGAAACGGGGTACGGGAAAGAGACCCAGTACTTC.

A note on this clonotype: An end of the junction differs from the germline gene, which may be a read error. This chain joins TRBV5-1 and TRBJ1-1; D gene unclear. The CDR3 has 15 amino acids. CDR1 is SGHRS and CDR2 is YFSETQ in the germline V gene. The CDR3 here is CASGLEAKGGTEAFF. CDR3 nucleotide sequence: TGCGCCAGCGGCTTGGAGGCCAAGGGAGGGACTGAAGCTTTCTTT.

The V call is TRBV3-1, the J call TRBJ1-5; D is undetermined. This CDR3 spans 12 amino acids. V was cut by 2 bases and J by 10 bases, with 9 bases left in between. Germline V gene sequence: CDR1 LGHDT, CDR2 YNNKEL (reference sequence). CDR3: CASSQSQGPQHF. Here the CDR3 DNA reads TGTGCCAGCAGCCAATCTCAAGGACCCCAGCATTTT.

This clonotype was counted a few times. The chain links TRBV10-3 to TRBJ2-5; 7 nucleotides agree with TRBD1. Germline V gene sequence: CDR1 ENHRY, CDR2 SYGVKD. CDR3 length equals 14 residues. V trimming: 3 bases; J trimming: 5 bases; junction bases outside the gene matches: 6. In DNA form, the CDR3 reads TGTGCCATCAGTGAAACAGGGGTCCGGGAGACCCAGTACTTC. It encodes CAISETGVRETQYF.

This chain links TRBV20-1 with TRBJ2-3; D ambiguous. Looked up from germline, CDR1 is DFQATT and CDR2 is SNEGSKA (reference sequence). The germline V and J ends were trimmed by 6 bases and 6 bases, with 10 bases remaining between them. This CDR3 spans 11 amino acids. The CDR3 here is CSAVSGDTQYF. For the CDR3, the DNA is TGCAGTGCCGTATCCGGGGATACGCAGTATTTT.

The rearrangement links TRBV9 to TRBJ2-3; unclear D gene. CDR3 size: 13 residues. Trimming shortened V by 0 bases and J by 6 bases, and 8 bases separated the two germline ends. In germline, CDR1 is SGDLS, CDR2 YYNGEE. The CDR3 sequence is CASSVGDGDTQYF. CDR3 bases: TGTGCCAGCAGCGTAGGCGATGGGGATACGCAGTATTTT.

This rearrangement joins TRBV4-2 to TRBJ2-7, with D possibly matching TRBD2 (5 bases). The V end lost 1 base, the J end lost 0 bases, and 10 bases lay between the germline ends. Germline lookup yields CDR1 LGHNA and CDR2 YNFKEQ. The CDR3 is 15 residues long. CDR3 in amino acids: CASSQGQRPSYEQYF. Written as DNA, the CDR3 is TGTGCCAGCAGCCAAGGCCAGCGGCCCTCCTACGAGCAGTACTTC.

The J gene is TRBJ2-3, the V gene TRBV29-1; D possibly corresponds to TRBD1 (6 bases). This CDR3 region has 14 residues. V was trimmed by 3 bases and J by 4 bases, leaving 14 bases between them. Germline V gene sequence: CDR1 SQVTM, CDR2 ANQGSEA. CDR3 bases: TGCAGCGTTGATCCGGGCAGGGGCCCAGATACGCAGTATTTT. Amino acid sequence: CSVDPGRGPDTQYF.

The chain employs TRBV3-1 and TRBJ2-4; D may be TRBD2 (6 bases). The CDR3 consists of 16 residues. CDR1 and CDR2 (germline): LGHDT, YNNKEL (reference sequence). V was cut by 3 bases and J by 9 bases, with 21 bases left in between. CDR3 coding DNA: TGTGCCAGCAGCCAGGCTTTGGGACTCGCGGAACCCATTCAGTACTTC. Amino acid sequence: CASSQALGLAEPIQYF.